This T cell receptor beta chain originates from a study of cytomegalovirus exposure and HLA in healthy donors. Across the whole study: One earlier analysis, a look at 180 million or so T cells, found 117 million unique TCR beta sequences. The study's findings and limits: The authors reported that TCR beta sequences could predict HLA-A and HLA-B alleles. These predictions were accurate for most subjects in the first cohort. According to the study, 150 to 200 TCR beta chains were cytomegalovirus-associated.

As for this clone: The antigen is unknown.

CDR3 length: 13 residues. V lost 7 bases, J lost 6 bases, and 15 bases lay in between. CDR1 and CDR2 from the germline V gene are LNHDA and SQIVND (reference sequence). PCR amplification relied on 60 Vbeta primers (plus 13 Jbeta primers). Profiling relied on immunoSEQ multiplex PCR, and the TCRdb table lists in-frame clones only, not all of them. The sample lists some 120,000 clones; around three quarters were seen once. Source material: PBMCs. This TCR derives from a man between 18 and 29 years old in good health and CMV-seropositive. The chain uses TRBV19 and TRBJ1-2; maybe TRBD1 (5 bases). The CDR3 spells CASTPGIQHGYTF. In DNA, the CDR3 is TGTGCCAGTACACCAGGGATTCAACATGGCTACACCTTC.